A selection of T cell receptor beta chains follows, all from one sample in a study of regulatory T cells in long-lasting Graves disease. TCRdb fed the multiplex PCR reads into MiXCR, producing one record per CDR3 protein. This table holds 700,000 or so distinct CDR3 sequences, 30% found once. This specimen was peripheral blood mononuclear cells (PBMCs), taken when the disease was refractory, from a patient treated with antithyroid drugs. The receptors here all came from a female donor with Graves disease. Both conserved end residues are part of each CDR3. Each record gives: J gene, clone size, V gene, D gene, CDR3 protein, CDR3 DNA. The D gene is left open where the match is weak. Size tells how often a clone was seen (once, few, many) or the class of an expanded clone, and some rows leave it out.

>TRBJ2-5|.|TRBV4-1|.
CASSHLGSETQYF
TGCGCCAGCAGCCACCTTGGCTCAGAGACCCAGTACTTC
>TRBJ1-6|.|TRBV6-1|TRBD1
CASRRSPTGGNSPLHF
TGTGCCAGCAGAAGAAGCCCGACAGGGGGCAATTCACCCCTCCACTTT
>TRBJ1-1|.|TRBV19|.
CATRGVRGNTEAFF
TGTGCCACTAGGGGCGTTCGCGGTAACACTGAAGCTTTCTTT
>TRBJ1-1|few|TRBV29-1|.
CSCWHRKDTEAFF
TGCAGCTGCTGGCACCGAAAGGACACTGAAGCTTTCTTT
>TRBJ1-5|few|TRBV20-1|TRBD1
CSARRQGAYQPQHF
TGCAGTGCTAGAAGGCAGGGGGCGTATCAGCCCCAGCATTTT
>TRBJ1-2|few|TRBV20-1|.
CSPRQYGYTF
TGCAGTCCCCGACAGTATGGCTACACCTTC
>TRBJ1-5|.|TRBV6-5|.
CASSYGQDYNQPQHF
TGTGCCAGCAGTTACGGGCAGGACTACAATCAGCCCCAGCATTTT
>TRBJ1-2|.|TRBV9|TRBD1
CASSVKTGGNYGYTF
TGTGCCAGCAGCGTCAAGACAGGGGGGAACTATGGCTACACCTTC
>TRBJ1-2|few|TRBV19|.
CASQRGVDYGYTF
TGTGCCAGCCAGAGAGGGGTCGACTATGGCTACACCTTC
>TRBJ1-3|few|TRBV28|TRBD1
CASRGQGALPGNTIYF
TGTGCCAGCCGCGGACAGGGGGCGCTTCCTGGAAACACCATATATTTT
>TRBJ2-7|.|TRBV12-3/TRBV12-4|TRBD2
CASSLQEREHHYEQYF
TGTGCCAGCAGTTTACAAGAGCGGGAGCATCACTACGAGCAGTACTTC
>TRBJ2-7|few|TRBV5-5|TRBD1
CASSDVGTGGAEQYF
TGTGCCAGCAGCGATGTAGGGACAGGGGGCGCCGAGCAGTACTTC
>TRBJ2-7|few|TRBV9|.
CASSGTASYEQYF
TGTGCCAGCAGCGGCACAGCCTCCTACGAGCAGTACTTC
>TRBJ2-4|few|TRBV5-1|TRBD1
CASSRGTGPIQYF
TGCGCCAGCAGCCGTGGGACAGGGCCCATTCAGTACTTC
>TRBJ2-6|.|TRBV28|.
CASPDSAALGANVLTF
TGTGCCAGCCCGGACAGTGCAGCTCTGGGGGCCAACGTCCTGACTTTC
>TRBJ2-2|.|TRBV5-1|TRBD2
CASSLVAGAHTGELFF
TGCGCCAGCAGCTTGGTTGCGGGAGCGCACACCGGGGAGCTGTTTTTT
>TRBJ1-1|many|TRBV6-9|.
CASSYGVKAFF
TGTGCCAGCAGTTACGGGGTAAAAGCTTTCTTT
>TRBJ2-5|many|TRBV12-3/TRBV12-4|.
CASSNPGLQETQYF
TGTGCCAGCAGTAACCCGGGACTCCAAGAGACCCAGTACTTC
>TRBJ2-7|.|TRBV7-2|TRBD2
CASSLASGRSEQYF
TGTGCCAGCAGCTTAGCTAGCGGGAGAAGCGAGCAGTACTTC
>TRBJ1-5|.|TRBV5-1|.
CASRPSGTSNQPQHF
TGCGCCAGCAGACCCTCAGGGACAAGCAATCAGCCCCAGCATTTT
>TRBJ1-2|.|TRBV30|.
CAWSEGSYGYTF
TGTGCCTGGAGTGAGGGTTCCTATGGCTACACCTTC
>TRBJ1-1|.|TRBV27|.
CASSLFAFDKSMNTEAFF
TGTGCCAGCAGTTTATTCGCGTTCGACAAAAGTATGAACACTGAAGCTTTCTTT
>TRBJ2-7|.|TRBV13|.
CASSPAPRREQYF
TGTGCCAGCAGCCCCGCCCCCCGCCGTGAGCAGTACTTC
>TRBJ2-7|.|TRBV12-3/TRBV12-4|.
CASSLGGHTYEQYF
TGTGCCAGCAGCCTCGGGGGACACACCTACGAGCAGTACTTC
>TRBJ1-5|.|TRBV11-2|.
CASSLGGTYSNQPQHF
TGTGCCAGCAGCTTAGGCGGGACCTATAGCAATCAGCCCCAGCATTTT
>TRBJ1-2|.|TRBV19|TRBD1
CASGPRTGSGYTF
TGTGCCAGTGGTCCGAGGACAGGCTCCGGCTACACCTTC
>TRBJ1-1|few|TRBV7-9|.
CASSLEKGFAPNTEAFF
TGTGCCAGCAGCTTAGAAAAGGGTTTCGCGCCGAACACTGAAGCTTTCTTT
>TRBJ1-1|.|TRBV6-1|.
CASSTLGGRGAFF
TGTGCCAGCAGTACCCTCGGGGGTAGAGGGGCTTTCTTT
>TRBJ1-1|.|TRBV6-9|.
CASSYSWGNEAFF
TGTGCCAGCAGTTACTCTTGGGGGAACGAAGCTTTCTTT
>TRBJ1-2|many|TRBV28|.
CASSLGRDGYTF
TGTGCCAGCAGTTTAGGCAGGGATGGCTACACCTTC
>TRBJ1-5|few|TRBV20-1|.
CSASIGDLPQHF
TGCAGTGCTAGCATAGGGGATCTCCCCCAGCATTTT
>TRBJ2-7|many|TRBV27|.
CASRRQSSYEQYF
TGTGCCAGCAGGCGACAGAGCTCCTACGAGCAGTACTTC
>TRBJ2-7|.|TRBV20-1|TRBD2
CSARDPIGGRRDEQYF
TGCAGTGCTAGAGATCCGATCGGCGGGAGAAGGGACGAGCAGTACTTC
>TRBJ2-2|.|TRBV5-1|TRBD2
CASSLRLAGVGTGELFF
TGCGCCAGCAGTCTACGACTAGCGGGAGTGGGTACCGGGGAGCTGTTTTTT
>TRBJ1-1|.|TRBV30|.
CAWSVRVNTEAIF
TGTGCCTGGAGTGTTAGGGTGAACACTGAAGCAATCTTT
>TRBJ2-3|.|TRBV2|TRBD1
CASMLDRGLEDTQYF
TGTGCCAGCATGCTGGACAGGGGGTTGGAAGATACGCAGTATTTT
>TRBJ1-5|.|TRBV6-1|.
CASSEAQVLQPQHF
TGTGCCAGCAGTGAAGCTCAGGTTCTGCAGCCCCAGCATTTT
>TRBJ1-6|.|TRBV12-5|.
CASGLTSTSPPHF
TGTGCTAGTGGTTTGACTAGCACTTCACCCCCCCACTTT
>TRBJ1-2|.|TRBV27|TRBD1
CASSGQGAQGYTF
TGTGCCAGCAGTGGACAGGGGGCGCAAGGCTACACCTTC
>TRBJ1-3|.|TRBV11-2|.
CASSPQGATGNTIYF
TGTGCCAGCAGCCCGCAGGGCGCGACTGGAAACACCATATATTTT